The 24 T cell receptor beta chains presented below share a single source sample, sequenced in a study of blood T cell repertoires in COVID-19. This table comes from immunoSEQ multiplex PCR, and its TCRdb copy is limited to in-frame clones, with some not included. The profile shows 150,000 to 200,000 clones, roughly 80% of them singletons. The sample comprised peripheral blood. The receptors originated from a woman in her sixties or seventies with COVID-19, enrolled during active disease.

The chain is built from TRBV10-2 and TRBJ1-1; possibly TRBD1 for D (5 bases). Germline CDR1 and CDR2: WSHSY and SAAADI. The length of the CDR3 is 17 residues. V gave up 2 bases and J gave up 5 bases, with 21 bases separating them. The DNA of the CDR3 is TGCGCCAGCAGTGAGCCTCATCGAACCGTCAGGGCTACTGAAGCTTTCTTT. Amino acid sequence: CASSEPHRTVRATEAFF.

The gene calls are TRBV15 and TRBJ2-3; TRBD1 matches 10 bases. Germline V gene lookup returns CDR1 LNHNV and CDR2 YYDKDF (reference sequence). The CDR3 has 14 amino acids. With V trimmed by 8 bases and J by 3 bases, 5 bases remained unmatched. As DNA, the CDR3 is TGTGCCACCGGACCGGGACAGGGGACAGATACGCAGTATTTT. Protein sequence: CATGPGQGTDTQYF.

The chain carries TRBV5-4 and TRBJ1-6; no firm D call. The CDR3 sequence is 14 residues long. Germline V gene sequence: CDR1 SGHNT, CDR2 YYREEE (reference sequence). V was pared by 4 bases and J by 8 bases, with 13 bases between. The CDR3 DNA sequence: TGTGCCAGCAGCCTGGGGAGAGGAGATTCACCCCTCCACTTT. Its translation is CASSLGRGDSPLHF. Full variable domain (remainder filled in from reference TRBV5-4 and TRBJ1-6): ETGVTQSPTHLIKTRGQQVTLRCSSQSGHNTVSWYQQALGQGPQFIFQYYREEENGRGNFPPRFSGLQFPNYSSELNVNALELDDSALYLCASSLGRGDSPLHFGNGTRLTVT.

This clone was seen a few times. This sequence joins TRBV5-1 and TRBJ2-3; the D is unclear. The ends were cut back, 0 bases at V and 6 bases at J, with 8 bases in the middle. Germline CDR1 and CDR2: SGHRS and YFSETQ. This CDR3 comprises 13 residues. The CDR3 region has the DNA TGCGCCAGCAGCTTGGGCATGGAGGATACGCAGTATTTT. Translated: CASSLGMEDTQYF.

The chain couples TRBV18 to TRBJ1-4; tentative D call: TRBD1 (5 bases). CDR3 length: 14 amino acids. Germline values: CDR1 KGHSH, CDR2 LQKENI. The germline V and J ends were trimmed by 6 bases and 7 bases, with 15 bases remaining between them. This CDR3 is CASSHTGAGEKLFF. In DNA, the CDR3 is TGTGCCAGCTCGCACACAGGAGCGGGTGAAAAACTGTTTTTT.

This clone showed up just once. Written as DNA, the CDR3 is TGTGCCAGCAGTGAATGGGGGGGAAAAAGCAATCAGCCCCAGCATTTT. Translated, it gives CASSEWGGKSNQPQHF. The rearrangement links TRBV25-1 to TRBJ1-5, with a weak D call TRBD1 (5 bases). CDR3 length equals 16 residues. V gave up 1 base and J gave up 1 base, with 11 bases separating them. Germline assignment: CDR1 MGHDK and CDR2 SYGVNS.

This clone was seen only once. The V gene is TRBV7-2, the J gene TRBJ1-5; a weak D match, TRBD1 (6 bases). The CDR3 has 17 residues. V lost 3 bases and J lost 0, with 15 bases in between. Germline V gene data show CDR1 as SGHTA and CDR2 as FQGNSA. The chain's CDR3 is CASSLGGQRYSNQPQHF. In DNA, the CDR3 is TGTGCCAGCAGCTTGGGTGGACAGCGCTATAGCAATCAGCCCCAGCATTTT.

In this sample, this clone turned up many times. The CDR3 protein is CASSETHNSPLHF. CDR3 DNA sequence: TGTGCCAGCAGCGAGACTCATAATTCACCCCTCCACTTT. This rearrangement joins TRBV14 to TRBJ1-6; no reliable D call. Germline lookup yields CDR1 SGHDN and CDR2 FVKESK. The CDR3 is 13 amino acids. V dropped 5 bases and J dropped 5 bases, with 7 bases sitting between them.

CDR3 nucleotide sequence: TGTGCCACCAGGGATCGAGGGGGCCGGACTGAAGCTTTCTTT. It is translated as CATRDRGGRTEAFF. The chain recombines TRBV15 with TRBJ1-1, with 7 bases matching TRBD1. CDR3 size: 14 residues. Germline lookup yields CDR1 LNHNV and CDR2 YYDKDF (reference sequence). The J segment lost 5 bases and the V segment lost 6 bases, leaving 9 bases of the junction unmatched.

The J gene is TRBJ2-7, the V gene TRBV11-2; 10 bases are shared with TRBD1. With V trimmed by 5 bases and J by 6 bases, 10 bases remained unmatched. Per germline, CDR1 SGHAT and CDR2 FQNNGV. This CDR3 comprises 15 residues. The CDR3 coding sequence is TGTGCCAGCAGCCGGGGGGACAGGGGACGACTCGAGCAGTACTTC. This gives the protein CASSRGDRGRLEQYF.

The rearrangement joins TRBV28 to TRBJ2-1, with D perhaps TRBD2 (6 bases). Trimming removed 2 bases from V and 0 bases from J, with 11 bases in between. The V gene's germline CDR1 is MDHEN and CDR2 SYDVKM. This CDR3 has 16 residues. As DNA, the CDR3 is TGTGCCAGCAGTTTACCCGGAGGGTTCTCCTACAATGAGCAGTTCTTC. Protein sequence: CASSLPGGFSYNEQFF.

The chain is built from TRBV11-2 and TRBJ2-7; D ambiguous. The CDR3 totals 13 residues. Germline V gene sequence: CDR1 SGHAT, CDR2 FQNNGV. The ends were cut back, 3 bases at V and 4 bases at J, with 10 bases in the middle. CDR3 DNA: TGTGCCAGCAGCTTGGCTCTAGTATACGAGCAGTACTTC. It is translated as CASSLALVYEQYF.

This clone appeared a few times. The rearrangement uses TRBV25-1 and TRBJ2-7, with TRBD1 as a possible D gene (6 bases). Germline-derived CDR1 and CDR2 are MGHDK and SYGVNS. The CDR3 totals 13 residues. The V and J ends lost 6 bases and 3 bases respectively, with 12 bases between them. The CDR3 here is CASSRDTRYEQYF. Here the CDR3 DNA reads TGTGCCAGCAGCCGGGACACCCGCTACGAGCAGTACTTC.

V is TRBV7-8 and J is TRBJ2-7; D is uncertain. CDR1 is SGHVS and CDR2 is FQNEAQ in the germline V gene. V lost 5 bases and J 2 bases, leaving 16 bases between the germline ends. The CDR3 sequence is 15 residues long. The CDR3 loop is CASSPVRGLPYEQYF. CDR3 in DNA: TGTGCCAGCAGCCCGGTTCGCGGCTTACCCTACGAGCAGTACTTC. The whole variable domain, filled in from reference TRBV7-8 and TRBJ2-7, reads GAGVSQSPRYKVAKRGQDVALRCDPISGHVSLFWYQQALGQGPEFLTYFQNEAQLDKSGLPSDRFFAERPEGSVSTLKIQRTQQEDSAVYLCASSPVRGLPYEQYFGPGTRLTVT.

The chain couples TRBV11-2 to TRBJ1-2, with 7 positions matching TRBD1. The CDR3 consists of 15 residues. The V and J ends lost 5 bases and 2 bases, in that order; junction bases with no gene match: 8. CDR1 and CDR2 (germline): SGHAT, FQNNGV. The CDR3 bases are TGTGCCAGCAGCCCCGAATTGGACAGGAACTATGGCTACACCTTC. It is translated as CASSPELDRNYGYTF.

The chain links TRBV7-8 to TRBJ2-7, with D possibly being TRBD2 (7 bases). Germline CDR1 reads SGHVS; CDR2 reads FQNEAQ. This CDR3 region has 14 residues. Trimming removed 8 bases at V and 5 bases at J, with 19 bases between. The CDR3 nucleotides are TGTGCCAGCGGGGGGGCCGTTAAACGTAACGAGCAGTACTTC. It encodes CASGGAVKRNEQYF.

This chain connects TRBV6-5 to TRBJ2-7; 9 bases agree with TRBD1. Unmatched junction bases numbered 11, after V lost 6 bases and J lost 5 bases. Germline loops: CDR1 MNHEY, CDR2 SVGAGI. This CDR3 is 15 amino acids long. The CDR3 spells CASRRGDREANEQYF. The CDR3 DNA sequence: TGTGCCAGCAGAAGGGGGGACAGGGAGGCGAACGAGCAGTACTTC.

The chain's CDR3 is CASSSPGLGRYF. In nucleotides, the CDR3 is TGTGCCAGCAGTTCCCCGGGACTAGGAAGGTACTTC. The V gene is TRBV7-2, the J gene TRBJ2-7; TRBD2 agrees at 8 bases. J gave up 12 bases and V 6 bases, and 10 bases lay outside the gene matches. The CDR3 is made up of 12 amino acids. Germline V gives CDR1 SGHTA, CDR2 FQGNSA.

The rearrangement links TRBV10-3 to TRBJ2-5, with 10 positions matching TRBD1. CDR1 is ENHRY, CDR2 SYGVKD, per germline. V lost 4 bases, J lost 2 bases, and 4 bases stayed unmatched. The CDR3 runs to 15 residues. The CDR3 nucleotides are TGTGCCATCAGTGCCGGGACAGGGGTTCAAGAGACCCAGTACTTC. Amino acids: CAISAGTGVQETQYF.

The V and J genes are TRBV7-9 and TRBJ2-2; 8 positions match TRBD2. Germline assignment: CDR1 SEHNR and CDR2 FQNEAQ (reference sequence). The CDR3 length is 16 residues. V lost 4 bases to trimming and J lost 4 bases; unmatched junction nucleotides: 8. The CDR3 DNA reads TGTGCCAGCAGCTCCCAAGCGGGAGCGAGCACCGGGGAGCTGTTTTTT. Translated, it gives CASSSQAGASTGELFF.

This clone was seen more than once but under ten times. The gene calls are TRBV10-3 and TRBJ2-7; 10 bases agree with TRBD2. Germline trimming cut 4 bases from V and 4 bases from J; bases unmatched to any gene: 4. The CDR3 has 14 amino acids. Germline loops: CDR1 ENHRY, CDR2 SYGVKD. CDR3 residues: CAISAGTSVYEQYF. As DNA, the CDR3 is TGTGCCATCAGTGCCGGGACTAGCGTTTACGAGCAGTACTTC.

The chain combines TRBV6-5 with TRBJ2-6; 7 bases line up with TRBD1. CDR1 is MNHEY, CDR2 SVGAGI, per germline. V was clipped by 6 bases and J by 4 bases; unmatched bases: 3. The CDR3 contains 14 residues. The CDR3 nucleotides read TGTGCCAGCAGCGAGGGGGCCGGGGCCAACGTCCTGACTTTC. Translating gives CASSEGAGANVLTF.

DNA for the CDR3: TGTGCCAGCAGCTTAGGACACCACACCGGGGAGCTGTTTTTT. It codes for CASSLGHHTGELFF. The chain recombines TRBV11-2 with TRBJ2-2; unclear D gene. The V end lost 1 base, the J end lost 3 bases, and 6 bases lay between the germline ends. The germline V gene encodes CDR1 SGHAT and CDR2 FQNNGV. CDR3 length equals 14 residues. Using reference TRBV11-2 and TRBJ2-2 for the parts outside the CDR3, the full variable domain is EAGVAQSPRYKIIEKRQSVAFWCNPISGHATLYWYQQILGQGPKLLIQFQNNGVVDDSQLPKDRFSAERLKGVDSTLKIQPAKLEDSAVYLCASSLGHHTGELFFGEGSRLTVL.

V gene TRBV5-1 combines with J gene TRBJ1-1; 9 bases agree with TRBD1. V was pared by 4 bases and J by 0 bases, with 7 bases of the junction left unmatched. CDR1 is SGHRS, CDR2 YFSETQ, per germline. The CDR3 length is 16 residues. CDR3 bases: TGCGCCAGCAGCCCGGACAGGGGCTTGTTGAACACTGAAGCTTTCTTT. Protein product: CASSPDRGLLNTEAFF.